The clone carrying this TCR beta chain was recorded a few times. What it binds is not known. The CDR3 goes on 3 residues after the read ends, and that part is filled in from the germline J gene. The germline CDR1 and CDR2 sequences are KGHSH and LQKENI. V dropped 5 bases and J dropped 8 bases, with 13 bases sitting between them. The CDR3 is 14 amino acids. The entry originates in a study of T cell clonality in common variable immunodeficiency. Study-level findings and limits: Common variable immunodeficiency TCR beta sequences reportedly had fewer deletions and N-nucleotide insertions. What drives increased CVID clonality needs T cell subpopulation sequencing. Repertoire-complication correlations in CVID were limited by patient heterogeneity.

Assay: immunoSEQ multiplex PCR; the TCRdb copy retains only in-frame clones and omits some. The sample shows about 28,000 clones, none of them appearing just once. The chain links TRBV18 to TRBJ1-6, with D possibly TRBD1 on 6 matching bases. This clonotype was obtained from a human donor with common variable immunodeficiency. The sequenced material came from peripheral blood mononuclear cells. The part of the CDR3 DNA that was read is TGTGCCAGCTCAGCAGACAGGCCGGATTCACCC. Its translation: CASSADRPDSP. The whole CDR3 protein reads CASSADRPDSPLHF.